This TCR beta chain originates from a study of T cell responses to AZD1222 COVID-19 vaccine. General observations from the study: Only 6 or 7 AZD1222 recipients tested seropositive at baseline. The study found Spike-specific TCR breadth and depth rose after two AZD1222 doses. Among spike-specific TCRs, nearly half reportedly target unmutated variant regions. Spike-wide coverage was observed for vaccine-associated CD4 TCRs, with dominant responses at 160-218 and 743-854.

In the case of this clone: The target antigen is unknown.

The V gene's germline CDR1 is LNHDA and CDR2 SQIVND (reference sequence). Trimming removed 6 bases at V and 0 bases at J, with 14 bases between. The CDR3 sequence is 16 residues long. Assay: immunoSEQ multiplex PCR; the TCRdb copy retains only in-frame clones and omits some. The sample consists of more than 80,000 clones, 90% to 95% of them appearing once. The origin of this receptor is an adult who received the AZD1222 COVID-19 vaccine. The sequenced sample was peripheral blood, obtained 28 days after the second AZD1222 dose. The chain couples TRBV19 to TRBJ1-4; the D gene is possibly TRBD1 (6 bases). The CDR3 bases are TGTGCCAGTAGGACCCGGACAGACGCAACTAATGAAAAACTGTTTTTT. This translates into CASRTRTDATNEKLFF. The full variable domain, its missing parts supplied by reference TRBV19 and TRBJ1-4, is DGGITQSPKYLFRKEGQNVTLSCEQNLNHDAMYWYRQDPGQGLRLIYYSQIVNDFQKGDIAEGYSVSREKKESFPLTVTSAQKNPTAFYLCASRTRTDATNEKLFFGSGTQLSVL.